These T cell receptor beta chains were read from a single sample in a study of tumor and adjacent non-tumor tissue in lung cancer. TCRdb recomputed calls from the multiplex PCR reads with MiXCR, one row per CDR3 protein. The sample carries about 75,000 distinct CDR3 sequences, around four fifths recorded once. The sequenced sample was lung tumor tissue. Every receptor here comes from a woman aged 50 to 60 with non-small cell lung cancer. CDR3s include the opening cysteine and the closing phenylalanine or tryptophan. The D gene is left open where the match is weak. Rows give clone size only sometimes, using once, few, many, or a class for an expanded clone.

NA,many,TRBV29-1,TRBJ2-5,CSVERGETQYF,TGCAGCGTTGAAAGGGGGGAGACCCAGTACTTC
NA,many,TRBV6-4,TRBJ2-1,CASSDSPELAGEQFF,TGTGCCAGCAGTGACTCGCCAGAGCTGGCAGGTGAGCAGTTCTTC
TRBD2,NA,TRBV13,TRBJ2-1,CASSLGLEWGSYNEQFF,TGTGCCAGCAGCCTGGGACTAGAATGGGGCTCCTACAATGAGCAGTTCTTC
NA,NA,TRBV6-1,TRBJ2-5,CASSEATGWDTQYF,TGTGCCAGCAGTGAAGCAACGGGATGGGATACCCAGTACTTC
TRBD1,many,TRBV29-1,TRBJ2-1,CSATRDREMIEQFF,TGCAGCGCCACCAGGGACAGGGAAATGATTGAGCAGTTCTTC
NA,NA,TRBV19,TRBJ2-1,CASSSMDSYNEQFF,TGTGCCAGTAGTTCCATGGACTCCTACAATGAGCAGTTCTTC
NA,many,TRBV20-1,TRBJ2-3,CSARDPGGERGTDTQYF,TGCAGTGCTAGAGATCCCGGGGGTGAGCGGGGCACAGATACGCAGTATTTT
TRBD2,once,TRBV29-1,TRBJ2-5,CSVPIGGNQECQYF,TGCAGCGTCCCCATCGGGGGGAACCAAGAGTGCCAGTACTTC
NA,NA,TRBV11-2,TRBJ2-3,CASILGRGDTPYF,TGTGCCAGCATCTTAGGCAGGGGAGATACGCCGTATTTT
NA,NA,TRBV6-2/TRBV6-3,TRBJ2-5,CANRKGGAETQYF,TGTGCTAACAGAAAGGGGGGCGCCGAGACCCAGTACTTC
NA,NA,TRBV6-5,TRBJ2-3,CVVRHQVTSTQYF,TGTGTCGTGCGGCATCAAGTCACAAGTACACAGTATTTT
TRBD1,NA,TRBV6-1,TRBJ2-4,CTSSWPRTGDLVKNIQYF,TGTACCAGCAGTTGGCCAAGGACAGGAGATCTCGTCAAAAACATTCAGTACTTC
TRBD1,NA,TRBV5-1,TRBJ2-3,CASSNTGGDTDTHYF,TGTGCCAGCAGCAATACAGGGGGCGACACAGATACGCATTATTTT
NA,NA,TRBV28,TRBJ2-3,CASSRRTGLDNQPQYF,TGTGCCAGCAGTCGTAGAACAGGGCTGGACAATCAGCCCCAGTATTTT
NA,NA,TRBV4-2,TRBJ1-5,CASSQYLASNQPHHF,TGTGCCAGCAGCCAATACCTCGCTAGCAATCAGCCCCACCATTTT
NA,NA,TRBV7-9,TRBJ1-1,CTSSLVWTNEEAFF,TGTACCAGCAGCTTAGTCTGGACCAATGAGGAAGCTTTCTTT
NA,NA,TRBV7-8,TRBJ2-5,CASGLDGLRRRTQYF,TGTGCCAGCGGCTTAGACGGCCTCAGGAGAAGGACCCAGTACTTC
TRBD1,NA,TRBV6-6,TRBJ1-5,CAAQGAGGGQLQHF,TGTGCCGCCCAGGGGGCAGGAGGCGGACAGCTCCAGCATTTT
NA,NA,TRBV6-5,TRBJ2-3,CASSYSWFRFTDTQYF,TGTGCCAGCAGTTACTCATGGTTTAGGTTCACAGATACGCAGTATTTT
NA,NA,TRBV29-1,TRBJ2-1,CSVEGKGREQFF,TGCAGCGTTGAAGGAAAAGGGCGGGAACAGTTCTTC
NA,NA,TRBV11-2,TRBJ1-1,CAINLRDTEVFF,TGTGCCATCAACTTAAGGGACACTGAAGTTTTCTTT
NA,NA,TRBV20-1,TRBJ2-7,CSARAFRGGPYEQYF,TGCAGTGCTAGAGCATTCAGAGGAGGGCCCTACGAGCAGTACTTC
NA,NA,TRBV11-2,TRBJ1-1,CASSMQGSDTEAVF,TGTGCCAGCAGCATGCAGGGTAGTGACACTGAAGCTGTCTTT
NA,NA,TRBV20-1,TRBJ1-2,CSARPTNYGHTF,TGCAGTGCTAGGCCTACTAACTATGGCCACACATTC
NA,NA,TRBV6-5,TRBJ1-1,CVSSSSLGTEAFF,TGTGTCAGCAGTTCCTCGTTAGGCACTGAAGCTTTCTTT
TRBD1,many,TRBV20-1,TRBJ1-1,CSAKIGTATEAFF,TGCAGTGCAAAAATAGGGACAGCCACTGAAGCTTTCTTT
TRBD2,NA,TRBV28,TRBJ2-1,CASSLGLASNEQFF,TGTGCCAGCAGTTTAGGACTAGCGTCCAATGAGCAGTTCTTC
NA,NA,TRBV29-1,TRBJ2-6,CSVVEGSSSGANVLTF,TGCAGCGTTGTGGAGGGGTCGAGCTCTGGCGCCAACGTCCTGACTTTC
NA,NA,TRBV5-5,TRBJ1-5,CTSSVNPGWNQPQYF,TGTACCAGCAGCGTTAACCCGGGCTGGAATCAGCCCCAATATTTT
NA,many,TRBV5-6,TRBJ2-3,CASSRGDTQYF,TGTGCCAGCAGCCGGGGAGATACGCAGTATTTT
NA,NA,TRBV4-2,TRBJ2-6,CASSREQGSGANVLTF,TGTGCCAGCAGCCGAGAACAGGGCTCTGGGGCCAATGTCCTGACCTTC
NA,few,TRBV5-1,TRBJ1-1,CASSPGRGARMNTEAFF,TGCGCCAGCAGCCCCGGACGGGGGGCCCGCATGAACACTGAAGCTTTCTTT
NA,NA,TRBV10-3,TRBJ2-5,CAIWPGRENQYF,TGTGCCATCTGGCCAGGACGAGAGAACCAGTACTTC
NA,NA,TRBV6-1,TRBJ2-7,CASSQTARTDTDEQYF,TGTGCCAGTAGTCAAACCGCCCGGACGGATACCGACGAGCAGTACTTC
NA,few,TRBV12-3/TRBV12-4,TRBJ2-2,CASSLNSGELLF,TGTGCCAGCAGCCTCAACTCCGGGGAGCTGCTTTTT
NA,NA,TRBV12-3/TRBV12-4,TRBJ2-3,CASSPTGTKHYF,TGTGCCAGCAGTCCTACCGGGACGAAGCATTATTTT
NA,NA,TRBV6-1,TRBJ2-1,CASSELASYNGQFF,TGTGCCAGCAGTGAGCTTGCTAGTTACAATGGGCAGTTCTTC
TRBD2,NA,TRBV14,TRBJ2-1,CASSPATTSAGGLFF,TGTGCCAGCAGCCCCGCTACCACCTCTGCGGGAGGGTTGTTCTTT
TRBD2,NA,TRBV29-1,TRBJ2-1,CSVARGLAGVGNEQFF,TGCAGCGTGGCTAGGGGACTAGCGGGAGTAGGCAATGAGCAATTCTTC
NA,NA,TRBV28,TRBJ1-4,CASGRDMGREKLFF,TGTGCCAGCGGTCGGGACATGGGAAGGGAAAAACTGTTTTTT
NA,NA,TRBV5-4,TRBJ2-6,CACSLQGSGANVLTF,TGTGCCTGCAGCTTACAGGGTTCTGGGGCCAACGTCCTGACTTTC
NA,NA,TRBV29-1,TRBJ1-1,CSAGGGQDNTDASF,TGCAGCGCTGGGGGGGGTCAGGACAACACTGATGCTTCCTTT
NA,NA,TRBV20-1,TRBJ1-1,CSEGRDLDTEAFF,TGCAGTGAGGGAAGGGATTTGGACACTGAAGCTTTCTTT
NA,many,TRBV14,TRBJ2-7,CASSQGTDRRAWEQYF,TGTGCCAGCAGCCAAGGGACGGACAGGAGGGCGTGGGAGCAGTACTTC
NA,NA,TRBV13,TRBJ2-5,CASSLWRSETHYF,TGTGCCAGCAGCTTATGGAGATCTGAGACCCATTACTTC
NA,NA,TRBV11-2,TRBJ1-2,CASSLEAASPYGRTF,TGTGCCAGCAGCTTAGAGGCAGCTTCGCCCTATGGCCGCACCTTC
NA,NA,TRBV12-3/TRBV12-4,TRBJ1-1,CASTVQGDSEAVF,TGTGCCAGTACAGTCCAGGGTGATTCTGAAGCTGTCTTT